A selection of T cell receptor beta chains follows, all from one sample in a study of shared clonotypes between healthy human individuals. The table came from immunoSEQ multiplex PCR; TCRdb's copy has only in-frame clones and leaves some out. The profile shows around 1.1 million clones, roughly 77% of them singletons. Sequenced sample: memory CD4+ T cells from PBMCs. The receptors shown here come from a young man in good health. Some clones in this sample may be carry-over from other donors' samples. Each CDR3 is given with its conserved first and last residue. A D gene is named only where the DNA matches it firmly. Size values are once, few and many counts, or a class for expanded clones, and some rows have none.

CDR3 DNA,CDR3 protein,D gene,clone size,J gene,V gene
TGTGCCAGCAGTACGGAGGGCGCGGGGACCCAGTACTTC,CASSTEGAGTQYF,-,-,TRBJ2-5,TRBV6-1
TGTGCCAGCAAGTACAGGTGGTGGGCCGGGGAGCTGTTTTTT,CASKYRWWAGELFF,-,many,TRBJ2-2,TRBV6-1
TGTGCCAGCAGAGACGACAGACTTTATGGCTACACCTTC,CASRDDRLYGYTF,-,-,TRBJ1-2,TRBV2
TGTGCCAGCACCTTTGGGGAGGGAATGATTGGCTACACCTTC,CASTFGEGMIGYTF,-,-,TRBJ1-2,TRBV25-1
TGTGCCAGCAGTTCGGACAGGGATGGTGAAGCTTTCTTT,CASSSDRDGEAFF,TRBD1,-,TRBJ1-1,TRBV28
TGTGCCAGCAGCTTACTCAGCGGGAGAGAGGACGAGCAGTACTTC,CASSLLSGREDEQYF,TRBD2,-,TRBJ2-7,TRBV11-2
TGCGCCAGCACCCCAAGATATGGGGGTCCCCGGGACAGGGGGAATCAGCCCCAGCATTTT,CASTPRYGGPRDRGNQPQHF,TRBD1,few,TRBJ1-5,TRBV4-1
TGTGCCAGCAGCTTTGTTGGCCAAGAGACCCAGTACTTC,CASSFVGQETQYF,-,-,TRBJ2-5,TRBV5-4
TGCAGCGTTGCGCCTAGCGGGGGGGGTGATACGCAGTATTTT,CSVAPSGGGDTQYF,TRBD2,-,TRBJ2-3,TRBV29-1
TGTGCCAGCCGCTTCGACAGGGAGGGTGAAAAACTGTTTTTT,CASRFDREGEKLFF,TRBD1,-,TRBJ1-4,TRBV18
TGTGCCAGCCTCCAGGGGATAGCCAAAAACATTCAGTACTTC,CASLQGIAKNIQYF,-,-,TRBJ2-4,TRBV2
TGCAGCGTCGTGGGACAGGGGAATGGCTACACCTTC,CSVVGQGNGYTF,TRBD1,-,TRBJ1-2,TRBV29-1
TGCGCCAGCAGCTCCCTTGAGGGGGCGGGGGAAAAACTGTTTTTT,CASSSLEGAGEKLFF,TRBD1,-,TRBJ1-4,TRBV5-1
TGCGCCAGCAGCTTGGACGGCACAGGTCAGCCCCAGCATTTT,CASSLDGTGQPQHF,-,-,TRBJ1-5,TRBV5-1
TGTGCCAGCTCACCACCTAGCGGGAGCGGGGAGACCCAGTACTTC,CASSPPSGSGETQYF,TRBD2,-,TRBJ2-5,TRBV18
TGCGCCAGCAGCCGGGCCGCGGGGGGAGCCTACGAGCAGTACTTC,CASSRAAGGAYEQYF,TRBD2,-,TRBJ2-7,TRBV4-3
TGTGCCAGCAGTTTGCAGGGCTCGGGTGAGCTGTTTTTT,CASSLQGSGELFF,-,-,TRBJ2-2,TRBV6-1
TGTGCCAGCAGCCGTAGCGGGAGCGAAGTCTACAATGAGCAGTTCTTC,CASSRSGSEVYNEQFF,TRBD2,few,TRBJ2-1,TRBV27
TGTGCCAGCAGTTACGCGGCCCCGCAACAGGATACGCAGTATTTT,CASSYAAPQQDTQYF,-,-,TRBJ2-3,TRBV6-5
TGCGCCAGCAGCACTGGGGTGGAGACCCAGTACTTC,CASSTGVETQYF,-,-,TRBJ2-5,TRBV5-1
TGTGCCAGCACTCCAGGGGGAGTTGGAGAAGGCTACACCTTC,CASTPGGVGEGYTF,TRBD1,-,TRBJ1-2,TRBV2
TGTGCCAGCAGCCAAAACCTGGACAGGGTAATTTCCTACGAGCAGTACTTC,CASSQNLDRVISYEQYF,TRBD1,few,TRBJ2-7,TRBV4-2
TGTGCCAGCAGCCGAGCGGTTCAAGAGACCCAGTACTTC,CASSRAVQETQYF,-,-,TRBJ2-5,TRBV7-9
TGTGCCAGCAGCCCCCGACAGGGTGGCCCCTCCTCTGGGGCCAACGTCCTGACTTTC,CASSPRQGGPSSGANVLTF,TRBD1,-,TRBJ2-6,TRBV9
TGTGCCAGCAGCCTCACAACGGGACTTGACTTC,CASSLTTGLDF,-,-,TRBJ2-5,TRBV7-2
TGTGCCAGCAGCCCCGACTATATATACAATGAGCAGTTCTTC,CASSPDYIYNEQFF,-,-,TRBJ2-1,TRBV7-6
TGTGCCAGCAGTCCACGTTTCGAACACCCGACGCCAACAGGAACAGATACGCAGTATTTT,CASSPRFEHPTPTGTDTQYF,-,-,TRBJ2-3,TRBV28
TGTGCCATCAGTCGTAATCTTTTCATGGATACGCAGTATTTT,CAISRNLFMDTQYF,-,-,TRBJ2-3,TRBV10-3
TGTGCCAGCAGCGCACAGGAGAACACTGAAGCTTTCTTT,CASSAQENTEAFF,-,once,TRBJ1-1,TRBV7-2
TGTGCCAGCAGCCTCTCACTAGCGGGAGCTCCCGAGCAGTACTTC,CASSLSLAGAPEQYF,TRBD2,-,TRBJ2-7,TRBV11-2
TGTGCCAGCAGCTTGGATGGGGGGCGAGAGACCCAGTACTTC,CASSLDGGRETQYF,-,-,TRBJ2-5,TRBV5-8
TGTGCCAGCTCACCACCGTCAGGGGGGGAGACCCAGTACTTC,CASSPPSGGETQYF,-,-,TRBJ2-5,TRBV18
TGTGCCAGCAGCTTAGGGCACACCGGGGAGCTGTTTTTT,CASSLGHTGELFF,-,once,TRBJ2-2,TRBV7-7
TGCAGCGCCGAGGAAGCTTTCTTT,CSAEEAFF,-,few,TRBJ1-1,TRBV29-1
TGTGCCAGTAAGGAAAGCGGGAGGGCGAGGAATGAGCAGTTCTTC,CASKESGRARNEQFF,TRBD2,-,TRBJ2-1,TRBV19
TGTGCCACAAAGAGGGGGGGGAACACTGAAGCTTTCTTT,CATKRGGNTEAFF,-,-,TRBJ1-1,TRBV27
TGTGCCTGGAGTGTAGGTCTAGCGGGAGCGGCAGATACGCAGTATTTT,CAWSVGLAGAADTQYF,TRBD2,-,TRBJ2-3,TRBV30
TGTGCCTGGAGCCATCCTAGCGGGCAAGAGACCCAGTACTTC,CAWSHPSGQETQYF,TRBD2,-,TRBJ2-5,TRBV30
TGTGCCAGCAGTCCCCGGCAAGACTACGAGCAGTACTTC,CASSPRQDYEQYF,-,few,TRBJ2-7,TRBV9
TGTGCCAGCAGGGAGGGGACAAAGACCTATGGCTACACCTTC,CASREGTKTYGYTF,-,once,TRBJ1-2,TRBV28
TGCGCCAGCAGCCAAGTTAATCGGGTAGTCGGAGAAGGCTACACCTTC,CASSQVNRVVGEGYTF,-,-,TRBJ1-2,TRBV4-1
TGTGCCAGCTCACCGGGACAGTCAGAGAACACTGAAGCTTTCTTT,CASSPGQSENTEAFF,TRBD1,-,TRBJ1-1,TRBV18
TGTGCCAGCAGCTTACCACAGGGGAACACTGAAGCTTTCTTT,CASSLPQGNTEAFF,-,many,TRBJ1-1,TRBV13
TGTGCCAGCAGGGGGACAGGGGATAGCAATCAGCCCCAGCATTTT,CASRGTGDSNQPQHF,TRBD1,-,TRBJ1-5,TRBV6-6
TGCGCCAGCAGCCAGCCGGACAGGGAGCACTACGAGCAGTACTTC,CASSQPDREHYEQYF,TRBD1,-,TRBJ2-7,TRBV4-1
TGTGCCAGCAGCTTAGAATCCGGCGTCCGGGAACTGTTTTTT,CASSLESGVRELFF,-,-,TRBJ1-4,TRBV11-2